These 18 T cell receptor beta chains originate from one sample sequenced in a study of cytomegalovirus exposure and HLA in healthy donors. In the PCR, 60 Vbeta and 13 Jbeta primers were used. Profiled with immunoSEQ multiplex PCR; TCRdb holds only in-frame clones, not every one. The table shows 60,000 to 85,000 clones, with around 70% occurring only once. Input material: PBMCs. Every receptor here comes from a human donor in good health.

The chain links TRBV6-1 to TRBJ1-2; D gene unclear. Trimming left V 0 bases short and J 2 bases short, with 13 bases between. Per the germline V gene, CDR1 is MNHNS and CDR2 is SASEGT. The CDR3 spans 16 residues. The CDR3: CASSEAWRDLNYGYTF. As DNA, the CDR3 is TGTGCCAGCAGTGAAGCGTGGCGGGATCTAAACTATGGCTACACCTTC.

The J gene is TRBJ2-3, the V gene TRBV11-3, with D perhaps TRBD2 (6 bases). Germline V CDR1 and CDR2: SGHNT, YENEEA. The CDR3 has 17 amino acids. The V and J ends lost 1 base and 5 bases respectively, with 19 bases between them. DNA for the CDR3: TGTGCCAGCAGCTTAGTTAGCGGTACTGGAGCGGGAGATACGCAGTATTTT. This encodes CASSLVSGTGAGDTQYF.

The V call is TRBV21-1, the J call TRBJ1-2; the D segment call TRBD1 is taken from the table without a DNA check. TRBV21-1 is tagged as a pseudogene. This CDR3 region has 16 residues. The CDR3 is CASSKGQGAPDYGYTF. As DNA, the CDR3 is TGTGCCAGCAGCAAAGGACAGGGGGCGCCTGACTATGGCTACACCTTC.

The chain has TRBV19 and TRBJ2-7; TRBD2 might be the D (6 bases). Trimming removed 4 bases from V and 1 base from J, with 14 bases in between. The CDR3 spans 15 residues. CDR1 and CDR2 from the germline V gene are LNHDA and SQIVND (reference sequence). The CDR3 loop reads CASSTLGGFSYEQYF. Written as DNA, the CDR3 is TGTGCCAGTAGTACCCTGGGGGGTTTTTCCTACGAGCAGTACTTC.

This CDR3 is CASSLAPQAYNEQFF. As DNA, the CDR3 is TGTGCCAGCAGCTTGGCCCCCCAGGCGTACAATGAGCAGTTCTTC. The genes are TRBV5-6 and TRBJ2-1; D is undetermined. V was trimmed by 0 bases and J by 4 bases, leaving 11 bases between them. The CDR3 runs to 15 residues. CDR1 SGHDT and CDR2 YYEEEE come from the germline V gene.

V and J are TRBV5-6 and TRBJ1-3; D unresolved. The germline gives CDR1 SGHDT, CDR2 YYEEEE. With 4 bases removed from V and 0 bases from J, the gap between germline ends came to 17 bases. This CDR3 contains 17 residues. Written as DNA, the CDR3 is TGTGCCAGCAGCCCATTATTCAGGTCCCACTCTGGAAACACCATATATTTT. Translating gives CASSPLFRSHSGNTIYF.

Only one count was recorded for this clone. The chain links TRBV6-1 to TRBJ1-5, with a weak D call TRBD1 (5 bases). This CDR3 is built from 14 residues. Germline V CDR1 and CDR2: MNHNS, SASEGT. V lost 0 bases and J lost 7, with 10 bases in between. The DNA of the CDR3 is TGTGCCAGCAGTGAAGCGGAAGGGGCACAGCCCCAGCATTTT. Its protein is CASSEAEGAQPQHF.

This chain links TRBV7-9 with TRBJ2-7; TRBD1 might be the D (6 bases). The ends were cut back, 4 bases at V and 4 bases at J, with 8 bases in the middle. The CDR3 is 12 amino acids. Germline CDR1 reads SEHNR; CDR2 reads FQNEAQ (reference sequence). In DNA, the CDR3 is TGTGCCAGCAGCTCACAGGGATACGAGCAGTACTTC. This gives the protein CASSSQGYEQYF.

The chain carries TRBV5-1 and TRBJ2-7; 7 positions match TRBD1. The CDR3 has 15 amino acids. CDR1 is SGHRS, CDR2 YFSETQ, per germline. V dropped 2 bases and J dropped 3; count of bases not matched to a gene: 8. The CDR3 loop reads CASSLRDRPDYEQYF. The CDR3 DNA reads as TGCGCCAGCAGCTTAAGGGACAGACCCGACTACGAGCAGTACTTC. Full variable domain (missing parts from reference TRBV5-1 and TRBJ2-7): KAGVTQTPRYLIKTRGQQVTLSCSPISGHRSVSWYQQTPGQGLQFLFEYFSETQRNKGNFPGRFSGRQFSNSRSEMNVSTLELGDSALYLCASSLRDRPDYEQYFGPGTRLTVT.

This chain uses TRBV9 with TRBJ2-7; D gene uncertain. Trimming took 0 bases from V and 0 from J, leaving 4 bases between them. Germline values: CDR1 SGDLS, CDR2 YYNGEE. The CDR3 runs to 13 residues. CDR3 residues: CASSVGDSYEQYF. CDR3 DNA sequence: TGTGCCAGCAGCGTAGGAGACTCCTACGAGCAGTACTTC. Filled out from reference TRBV9 and TRBJ2-7, the complete variable domain reads DSGVTQTPKHLITATGQRVTLRCSPRSGDLSVYWYQQSLDQGLQFLIQYYNGEERAKGNILERFSAQQFPDLHSELNLSSLELGDSALYFCASSVGDSYEQYFGPGTRLTVT.

This sequence joins TRBV25-1 and TRBJ1-4; 7 nucleotides agree with TRBD1. Germline V gives CDR1 MGHDK, CDR2 SYGVNS. The CDR3 contains 14 residues. The V and J ends lost 5 bases and 10 bases, in that order; junction bases with no gene match: 10. CDR3 sequence (DNA): TGTGCCAGCAGTTCAGACAGGGTCTCGCCAAAACTGTTTTTT. Protein sequence: CASSSDRVSPKLFF.

J is TRBJ1-5 and V is TRBV10-3; TRBD1 matches 7 bases. CDR3 length equals 14 residues. CDR1 is ENHRY and CDR2 is SYGVKD in the germline V gene. V dropped 6 bases and J dropped 7; count of bases not matched to a gene: 9. The CDR3, as DNA: TGTGCCATCAGCCGACAGGGAAGAAGGCAGCCCCAGCATTTT. Residues: CAISRQGRRQPQHF.

This clone has only a few counts. V and J are TRBV4-1 and TRBJ2-3; 7 bases are a match to TRBD2. CDR1 is MGHRA and CDR2 is YSYEKL in the germline V gene. The CDR3 contains 16 residues. The junction had 8 bases not matched to a gene; V was cut back by 1 base and J by 4 bases. The CDR3 sequence: CASSQAPRESADTQYF. DNA for the CDR3: TGCGCCAGCAGCCAAGCCCCGCGGGAGTCAGCAGATACGCAGTATTTT.

There are a few counts of this clone. The CDR3 loop is CSAGLSSNEQFF. In DNA, the CDR3 is TGCAGCGCAGGACTGAGCTCGAATGAGCAGTTCTTC. V usage is TRBV29-1 and J usage is TRBJ2-1; maybe TRBD2 (5 bases). V was cut by 7 bases and J by 7 bases, with 14 bases left in between. The V gene's germline CDR1 is SQVTM and CDR2 ANQGSEA. CDR3 size: 12 residues.

The J gene is TRBJ1-4, the V gene TRBV6-1, with D possibly TRBD1 on 5 matching bases. Per germline, CDR1 MNHNS and CDR2 SASEGT. The CDR3 has 15 amino acids. With 9 bases removed from V and 3 bases from J, the gap between germline ends came to 17 bases. This CDR3 reads CASQGRLAANEKLFF. The CDR3, as DNA: TGTGCCAGTCAGGGAAGACTCGCGGCTAATGAAAAACTGTTTTTT.

The chain carries TRBV5-1 and TRBJ2-7; 10 bases agree with TRBD2. There are 16 residues in the CDR3. V shed 2 bases and J 1 base; nucleotides not matched to a gene: 6. Germline CDR1 and CDR2: SGHRS and YFSETQ. This chain's CDR3 is CASSFFGTSASYEQYF. The CDR3 DNA sequence: TGCGCCAGCAGCTTCTTCGGGACTAGCGCTTCCTACGAGCAGTACTTC.

CDR3 loop: CASSYGVQNTGELFF. DNA for the CDR3: TGTGCCAGCAGCTACGGGGTGCAGAACACCGGGGAGCTGTTTTTT. The V and J genes are TRBV11-3 and TRBJ2-2, with D possibly TRBD2 on 5 matching bases. This CDR3 comprises 15 residues. V was trimmed by 4 bases and J by 1 base, leaving 10 bases between them. The germline V gene encodes CDR1 SGHNT and CDR2 YENEEA.

CDR3 DNA: TGTGCCAGCAGCCTCAGGGGGGAGGTGAACTATGGCTACACCTTC. It specifies CASSLRGEVNYGYTF. V gene TRBV9 combines with J gene TRBJ1-2; TRBD1 matches at 7 bases. The CDR3 runs 15 residues. Losses at the gene ends were 4 bases for V and 2 bases for J; bases not matched to a gene: 8. CDR1 and CDR2 (germline): SGDLS, YYNGEE.